The clone carrying this T cell receptor beta chain was counted once. The data were obtained in a study of cytomegalovirus exposure and HLA in healthy donors. It was with 60 Vbeta and 13 Jbeta primers that the PCR ran. Here immunoSEQ multiplex PCR was the method, and the copy in TCRdb shows in-frame clones only, minus some. The table lists 150,000 or so clones, almost 85% of them singletons. CDR3 length: 12 residues. Germline assignment: CDR1 WNHNN and CDR2 SYGVQD (reference sequence). Trimming stripped 3 bases from V and 6 bases from J, with 6 bases between. Sequencing input: PBMCs. The TCR comes from a man between 18 and 29 years old in good health and CMV-seropositive. This chain uses TRBV10-1 with TRBJ2-1; D is undetermined. Here the CDR3 reads CASSDTGNEQFF. CDR3 nucleotides: TGCGCCAGCAGTGACACGGGCAATGAGCAGTTCTTC.